The 11 T cell receptor beta chains below were found in one sample sequenced in a study of blood T cells in healthy people across ages. Combining a sample-barcoded 5' primer with a J-beta primer mix, a second PCR ran for roughly 7 to 11 cycles. From the 5' RACE reads, TCRdb called clonotypes with MiXCR, one entry per CDR3 protein. This table holds some 1,000,000 distinct CDR3 sequences, almost 25% found once. The sample was also reused in another study, on T cells of mothers and their children.

Sequenced: blood. The receptors here all came from a girl aged 2 to 9 in good health.

The chain has TRBV20-1 and TRBJ2-5, with TRBD2 matching 11 bases. This CDR3 comprises 16 residues. CDR1 DFQATT and CDR2 SNEGSKA come from the germline V gene (reference sequence). The V gene end was trimmed by 3 bases and the J gene end by 2 bases; junction bases not matched to a gene: 8. The CDR3 is CSASFTSGSFQETQYF. Here the CDR3 DNA reads TGCAGTGCTAGTTTCACTAGCGGGAGCTTTCAAGAGACCCAGTACTTC.

The V gene is TRBV29-1, the J gene TRBJ2-2, with D maybe TRBD1 (6 bases). Germline V gene lookup returns CDR1 SQVTM and CDR2 ANQGSEA. V lost 3 bases and J 7 bases, leaving 12 bases between the germline ends. This CDR3 has 13 residues. The CDR3 region is CSVDSGAGGELFF. CDR3 DNA sequence: TGCAGCGTTGATTCAGGGGCTGGCGGGGAGCTGTTTTTT.

The rearrangement links TRBV20-1 to TRBJ2-5, with 9 nucleotides matching TRBD2. The better agreement between TRBJ2-1 and the DNA end casts doubt on the J call. The CDR3 length is 17 residues. CDR1 is DFQATT and CDR2 is SNEGSKA in the germline V gene (reference sequence). CDR3 sequence (DNA): TGCAGTGCTCCGCGCCCTGCTCGACTAGCGGTCTACAATGAGCAGTTCTTC. It specifies CSAPRPARLAVYNEQFF.

The chain is built from TRBV7-2 and TRBJ2-5; perhaps TRBD2 as D (6 bases). The J call may be faulty, since TRBJ2-7 better matches the DNA end. The CDR3 contains 16 residues. CDR1 SGHTA and CDR2 FQGNSA come from the germline V gene. The CDR3 sequence is CASSSSGRTSSYEQYF. In DNA, the CDR3 is TGTGCCAGCAGCTCAAGCGGGCGGACTTCCTCCTACGAGCAGTACTTC.

The chain couples TRBV19 to TRBJ2-3, with TRBD2 as a possible D gene (6 bases). CDR1 is LNHDA, CDR2 SQIVND, per germline (reference sequence). The CDR3 has 13 residues. The germline V and J ends were trimmed by 7 bases and 8 bases, with 16 bases remaining between them. CDR3 region: CASMSSPRGTQYF. The CDR3 nucleotides are TGTGCCAGTATGTCCAGTCCGCGGGGTACGCAGTATTTT.

The V and J genes are TRBV2 and TRBJ2-1; 7 positions match TRBD2. The CDR3 has 15 residues. Looked up from germline, CDR1 is SNHLY and CDR2 is FYNNEI. V trimming: 6 bases; J trimming: 4 bases; junction bases outside the gene matches: 9. CDR3 protein: CASRVGGGPYNEQFF. In DNA form, the CDR3 reads TGTGCCAGCAGGGTAGGCGGGGGACCGTACAATGAGCAGTTCTTC.

This sequence joins TRBV7-2 and TRBJ1-3, with D perhaps TRBD1 (5 bases). CDR3 length: 14 residues. The V gene lost 9 bases and the J gene lost 4 bases, with 16 bases spanning the gap. Germline CDR1 and CDR2: SGHTA and FQGNSA. The CDR3 DNA is TGTGCCAGTAAGCAGGGACTATCAGGAAACACCATATATTTT. Translating gives CASKQGLSGNTIYF.

This clonotype was observed a few times. The chain has TRBV5-1 and TRBJ1-1; 7 bases match TRBD1. Trimming took 4 bases from V and 0 from J; bases not matched to a gene: 6. In germline, CDR1 is SGHRS, CDR2 YFSETQ. This CDR3 spans 15 amino acids. CDR3 DNA sequence: TGCGCCAGCAGCACCCCGACAGGGATGAACACTGAAGCTTTCTTT. The encoded protein is CASSTPTGMNTEAFF.

This clonotype was picked up a small number of times. The chain links TRBV7-2 to TRBJ2-7; weak D call: TRBD1 (7 bases). The CDR3 spans 16 residues. Trimming took 3 bases from V and 3 from J, leaving 18 bases between them. CDR1 and CDR2 (germline): SGHTA, FQGNSA. CDR3 sequence: CASSLEGAFYFYEQYF. CDR3 sequence (DNA): TGTGCCAGCAGCTTGGAGGGGGCGTTCTACTTCTACGAGCAGTACTTC.

This clonotype was counted only a few times. The V gene is TRBV20-1, the J gene TRBJ2-7, with 8 bases fitting TRBD2. V was pared by 1 base and J by 3 bases, with 11 bases of the junction left unmatched. The CDR3 loop spans 16 amino acids. Per germline, CDR1 DFQATT and CDR2 SNEGSKA (reference sequence). In DNA, the CDR3 is TGCAGTGCTAGAGCCCCATGGGGACTAGTGCACTACGAGCAGTACTTC. Translating gives CSARAPWGLVHYEQYF.

This clonotype was seen only a few times. The genes are TRBV6-5 and TRBJ2-3; maybe TRBD2 (6 bases). This CDR3 has 13 residues. The V gene lost 8 bases and the J gene lost 1 base, with 10 bases spanning the gap. CDR1 and CDR2 (germline): MNHEY, SVGAGI. Written as DNA, the CDR3 is TGTGCCAGCGAGGAGGGAGGCACAGATACGCAGTATTTT. Amino acids: CASEEGGTDTQYF.